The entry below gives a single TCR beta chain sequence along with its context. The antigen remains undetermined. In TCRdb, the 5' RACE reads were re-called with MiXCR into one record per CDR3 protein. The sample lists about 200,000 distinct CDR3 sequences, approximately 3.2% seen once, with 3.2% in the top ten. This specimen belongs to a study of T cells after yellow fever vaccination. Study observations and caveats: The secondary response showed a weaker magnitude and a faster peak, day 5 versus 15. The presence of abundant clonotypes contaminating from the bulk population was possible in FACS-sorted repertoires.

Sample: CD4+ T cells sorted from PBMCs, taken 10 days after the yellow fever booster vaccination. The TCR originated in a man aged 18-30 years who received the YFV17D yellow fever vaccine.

The CDR3 region has the DNA TGTGCCAGCAGTTTACTGGGGGCAGGAGGAAACACCATATATTTT. Translated, it gives CASSLLGAGGNTIYF. The rearrangement joins TRBV7-2 to TRBJ1-3; possibly TRBD1 for D (6 bases). The germline V gene encodes CDR1 SGHTA and CDR2 FQGNSA. The CDR3 has 15 amino acids. Trimming cost V 6 bases and J 4 bases, with 16 bases left between them.